This T cell receptor beta chain was sequenced during a study of T cell responses to AZD1222 COVID-19 vaccine. Study-wide points: Vaccine-associated CD4 TCRs ranged over spike, dominating at 160-218 and 743-854. Unmutated variant regions reportedly attract nearly half of all spike-specific TCRs. Receipt of two AZD1222 doses was followed by a rise in Spike-specific TCR breadth and depth. Donor demographics were predominantly white British with a female majority; clonal diversity may be underestimated.

Details on this clone: As yet, its antigen is unknown.

Sequencing was performed with immunoSEQ multiplex PCR; in TCRdb, only in-frame clones are kept and a portion is missing. The table shows about 99,000 clones, with around nine tenths occurring only once. V shed 3 bases and J 4 bases; nucleotides not matched to a gene: 7. There are 15 residues in the CDR3. The germline gives CDR1 SGHTA, CDR2 FQGTGA. The chain employs TRBV7-3 and TRBJ1-1; 8 bases are a match to TRBD1. The sequence was collected from an adult in good health. The input for sequencing was peripheral blood, taken on day 0 of AZD1222 vaccination. CDR3: CASSFGQGGSTEAFF. For the CDR3, the DNA is TGTGCCAGCAGCTTCGGACAGGGAGGGAGCACTGAAGCTTTCTTT.